The 4 T cell receptor beta chains listed next were all sequenced from one sample in a study of blood T cell repertoires in COVID-19. Sequencing used immunoSEQ multiplex PCR; TCRdb keeps in-frame clones, though not all of them. This sample has roughly 290,000 clones; 75% to 90% occur once, and the top ten carry 1.5% to 2%. Material for sequencing was PBMCs or T cells enriched from blood (not recorded which). These receptors were taken from a woman in her forties who had recovered from COVID-19.

The V gene is TRBV5-5, the J gene TRBJ1-2, with 11 bases identical to TRBD1. V lost 4 bases, J lost 1 base, and 12 bases stayed unmatched. The CDR3 loop spans 18 amino acids. Germline V gives CDR1 SGHKS, CDR2 YYEKEE (reference sequence). CDR3 sequence: CASSLQPGQGVFNYGYTF. CDR3 coding DNA: TGTGCCAGCAGCCTCCAACCGGGACAGGGGGTTTTTAACTATGGCTACACCTTC. The whole variable domain, filled in from reference TRBV5-5 and TRBJ1-2, reads DAGVTQSPTHLIKTRGQQVTLRCSPISGHKSVSWYQQVLGQGPQFIFQYYEKEERGRGNFPDRFSARQFPNYSSELNVNALLLGDSALYLCASSLQPGQGVFNYGYTFGSGTRLTVV.

In its sample, this clone was seen many times. This chain uses TRBV19 with TRBJ2-7; D gene ambiguous. The germline V gene encodes CDR1 LNHDA and CDR2 SQIVND (reference sequence). The CDR3 totals 14 residues. V dropped 3 bases and J dropped 2 bases, with 11 bases sitting between them. CDR3 in DNA: TGTGCCAGTAGTATGAGCCCGGGTACCTACGAGCAGTACTTC. This codes for CASSMSPGTYEQYF.

This clone has only one observation. The chain recombines TRBV12-3 or TRBV12-4 with TRBJ1-1; D ambiguous. The V and J ends lost 6 bases and 1 base respectively, with 9 bases between them. This CDR3 has 13 amino acids. This chain's CDR3 is CASRQMRNTEAFF. The CDR3 region has the DNA TGTGCCAGCAGACAGATGAGGAACACTGAAGCTTTCTTT.

This chain uses TRBV5-4 with TRBJ1-2, with 11 positions matching TRBD1. CDR1 is SGHNT and CDR2 is YYREEE in the germline V gene (reference sequence). This CDR3 spans 15 amino acids. The V segment lost 3 bases and the J segment 4 bases; nucleotides outside the gene matches: 5. In DNA form, the CDR3 reads TGTGCCAGCAGCTCGCGGACAGGGGGCATCTATGGCTACACCTTC. This encodes CASSSRTGGIYGYTF.